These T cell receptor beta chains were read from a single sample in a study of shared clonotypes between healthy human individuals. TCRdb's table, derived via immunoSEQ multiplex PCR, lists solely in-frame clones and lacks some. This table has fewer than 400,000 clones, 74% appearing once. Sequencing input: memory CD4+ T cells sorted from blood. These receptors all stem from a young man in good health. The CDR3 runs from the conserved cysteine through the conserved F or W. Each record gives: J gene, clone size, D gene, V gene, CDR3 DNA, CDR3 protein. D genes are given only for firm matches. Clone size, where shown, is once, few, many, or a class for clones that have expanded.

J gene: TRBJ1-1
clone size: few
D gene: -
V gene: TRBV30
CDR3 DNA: TGTGCCTCGACAAGGGCGTGGAAAGCTTTCTTT
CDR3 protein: CASTRAWKAFF

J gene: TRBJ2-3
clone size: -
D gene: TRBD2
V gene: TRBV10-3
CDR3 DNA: TGTGCCATCAGTATTGGAGGGAGGGCGAACACAGATACGCAGTATTTT
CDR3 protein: CAISIGGRANTDTQYF

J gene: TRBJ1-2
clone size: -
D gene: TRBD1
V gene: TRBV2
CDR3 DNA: TGTGCCAGCAGTGGGGGGACAGGGGGTTATGGCTACACCTTC
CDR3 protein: CASSGGTGGYGYTF

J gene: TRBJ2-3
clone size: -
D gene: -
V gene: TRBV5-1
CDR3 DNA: TGCGCCAGCAGCTTGGTTGACAGTAGCACAGATACGCAGTATTTT
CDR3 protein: CASSLVDSSTDTQYF

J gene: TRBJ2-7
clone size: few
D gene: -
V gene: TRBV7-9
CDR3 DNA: TGTGCCAGCAGCTTAGGGGGCAGGGAAATCAACGAGCAGTACTTC
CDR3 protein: CASSLGGREINEQYF

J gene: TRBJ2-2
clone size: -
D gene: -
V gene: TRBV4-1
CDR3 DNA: TGCGCCAGCAGCAACTTCCCTGGGGACACCGGGGAGCTGTTTTTT
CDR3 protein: CASSNFPGDTGELFF

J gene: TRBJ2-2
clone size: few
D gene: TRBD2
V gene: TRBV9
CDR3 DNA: TGTGCCAGCAGCGTAGTAGCGGGAGGTTCCTACACCGGGGAGCTGTTTTTT
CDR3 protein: CASSVVAGGSYTGELFF

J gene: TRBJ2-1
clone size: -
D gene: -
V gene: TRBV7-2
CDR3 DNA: TGTGCCAGCAGCTTAGACACCTACAATGAGCAGTTCTTC
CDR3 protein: CASSLDTYNEQFF

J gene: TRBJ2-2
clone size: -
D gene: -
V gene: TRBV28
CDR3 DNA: TGTGCCAGCAGTTTTGGAGGGAAGGACGGGGAGCTGTTTTTT
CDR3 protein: CASSFGGKDGELFF

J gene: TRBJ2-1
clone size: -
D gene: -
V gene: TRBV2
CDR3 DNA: TGTGCCAGCAGTGAAGGGGCAGCTAGCTCCTACAATGAGCAGTTCTTC
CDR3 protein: CASSEGAASSYNEQFF

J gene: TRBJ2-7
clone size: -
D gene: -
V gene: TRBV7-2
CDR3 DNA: TGTGCCAGCAGCTCTCAAATTAGGGGGTTGGGCTACGAGCAGTACTTC
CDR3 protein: CASSSQIRGLGYEQYF